This TCR beta chain comes out of a study of blood T cell repertoires in COVID-19. Study-wide background: COVID-19 samples from acute and convalescent phases originated in the United States, Italy and Spain. PBMCs, B-cell-depleted T cells, or T cells were the source of the cDNA or gDNA that made up the material.

The CDR3 totals 15 residues. Germline CDR1 and CDR2: SGHVS and FNYEAQ. The V end was cut by 1 base, the J end by 0 bases, with 7 bases between. Original methodology: The assay estimated nucleated cells by amplifying reference gene primers. Sequenced by immunoSEQ multiplex PCR; TCRdb stores in-frame clones only, minus some. The DNA was the basis for D and trimming; V, J and clone size are from that table. The sample contains about 310,000 clones, 75% to 90% of which appear only once. Enrolment of Seattle patients took place during active infection, and they were followed longitudinally. The rearrangement joins TRBV7-6 to TRBJ1-5; perhaps TRBD1 as D (5 bases). This clonotype was obtained from a woman younger than 45 with COVID-19, enrolled during active disease. The sample consisted of peripheral blood. CDR3 bases: TGTGCCAGCAGCTTAGAAGGGGCTAGCAATCAGCCCCAGCATTTT. Translated, it gives CASSLEGASNQPQHF.